Listed below are T cell receptor beta chains from one sample, sequenced in a study of blood T cell repertoires in COVID-19. Clones were read by immunoSEQ multiplex PCR, and TCRdb kept only the in-frame ones, dropping some. The sample gives 210,000 or so clones, nearly 90% of which show up once; 0.62% is in the top ten. Sample: peripheral blood. All receptors come from a man aged 45-65 years with acute or convalescent COVID-19. Each CDR3 is given with its conserved first and last residue. Fields, in order: clone size, J gene, D gene, V gene, CDR3 length, CDR3 DNA, CDR3 protein. The D gene is left open where the match is weak. Expanded clones get a size class; other rows say once, few or many, or leave the size out.

NA TRBJ2-5 NA TRBV23-1 16 TGCGCCAGCAGTCAATCTGAGGTAGCGGAGCAAGAGACCCAGTACTTC CASSQSEVAEQETQYF
NA TRBJ2-5 NA TRBV4-3 15 TGCGCCAGCAGCCCACAACTAGCCCCCCAAGAGACCCAGTACTTC CASSPQLAPQETQYF
NA TRBJ2-5 TRBD1 TRBV28 14 TGTGCCAGCAGGGCGACAGGGGTACAAGAGACCCAGTACTTC CASRATGVQETQYF
once TRBJ1-6 TRBD1 TRBV28 14 TGTGCCAGCAGTTTACAGGGGGTTAATTCACCCCTCCACTTT CASSLQGVNSPLHF
NA TRBJ1-2 NA TRBV3-1/TRBV3-2 16 TGTGCCAGCAGCCAAGTCGGGGCAGGAGGGGTAAAAGGCTACACCTTC CASSQVGAGGVKGYTF
NA TRBJ2-1 TRBD1 TRBV4-1 18 TGCGCCAGCAGCCAGTACTCCGGGACAGGGGGATCCTACAATGAGCAGTTCTTC CASSQYSGTGGSYNEQFF
NA TRBJ2-5 NA TRBV15 16 TGTGCCACCAGCATTCGTTTCGGGAGAATTGGGGAGACCCAGTACTTC CATSIRFGRIGETQYF
NA TRBJ1-4 NA TRBV30 13 TGTGCCTGGAGTAATGGGGCGGCTGAAAAACTGTTTTTT CAWSNGAAEKLFF
NA TRBJ2-5 TRBD2 TRBV24-1 18 TGTGCCACCAGTGATACCCCTAGCGGGGGGAAGCACGCAGAGACCCAGTACTTC CATSDTPSGGKHAETQYF
NA TRBJ2-3 NA TRBV18 14 TGTGCCAGCTCACCTGCAGGGCAGCCAGATACGCAGTATTTT CASSPAGQPDTQYF
NA TRBJ2-7 NA TRBV28 13 TGTGCCAGCAGTCAAGAGTTCCCCTACGAGCAGTACTTC CASSQEFPYEQYF
NA TRBJ1-1 NA TRBV9 15 TGTGCCAGCAGCGTAGGGCGGGGTACCGACACTGAAGCTTTCTTT CASSVGRGTDTEAFF
NA TRBJ1-1 TRBD1 TRBV6-5 15 TGTGCCAGCAGTAAGACAGGGGGAAAGGGCCCTGAAGCTTTCTTT CASSKTGGKGPEAFF
NA TRBJ2-3 NA TRBV7-2 14 TGTGCCAGCAGCTCTAAGCCGGGCACAGATACGCAGTATTTT CASSSKPGTDTQYF
NA TRBJ1-1 NA TRBV7-3 14 TGTGCCAGCAGCTTAATGGGGGGGAACACTGAAGCTTTCTTT CASSLMGGNTEAFF
NA TRBJ2-2 TRBD1 TRBV7-7 13 TGTGCTAGCAGCCAACAGGGGGGCGGGGAGCTGTTTTTT CASSQQGGGELFF
NA TRBJ2-1 TRBD2 TRBV7-9 16 TGTGCCAGCAGCTTAGAGGTAGCGGGGGATAACAATGAGCAGTTCTTC CASSLEVAGDNNEQFF
NA TRBJ1-3 NA TRBV7-9 17 TGTGCCAGCAGCCCCGGTCTTGAGGCAGGGGTTGGAAACACCATATATTTT CASSPGLEAGVGNTIYF
once TRBJ2-1 NA TRBV2 13 TGTGCCAGCAGCGTCGGACTTTACAATGAGCAGTTCTTC CASSVGLYNEQFF
once TRBJ2-3 NA TRBV7-7 16 TGTGCCAGCAGCTTAGGATGGGGCAGGGACACAGATACGCAGTATTTT CASSLGWGRDTDTQYF